The 28 T cell receptor beta chains in this list originate from one sample, sequenced in a study of T cell responses to AZD1222 COVID-19 vaccine. Produced via immunoSEQ multiplex PCR; TCRdb's table is partial and in-frame only. The profile shows 52,000 or so clones, approximately 84% of them singletons. The sequencing here drew on peripheral blood, taken on day 0 of AZD1222 vaccination. Receptors originate from an adult in good health.

The chain carries TRBV11-2 and TRBJ2-3; the D is unclear. The CDR3 runs to 14 residues. CDR1 is SGHAT and CDR2 is FQNNGV in the germline V gene. V lost 1 base to trimming and J lost 1 base, with 6 bases between them. The CDR3 loop reads CASSLGRGTDTQYF. The CDR3 region has the DNA TGTGCCAGCAGCTTAGGCAGAGGCACAGATACGCAGTATTTT.

The chain recombines TRBV5-1 with TRBJ2-1; 9 bases are shared with TRBD1. Germline CDR1 and CDR2: SGHRS and YFSETQ. The CDR3 has 18 residues. V dropped 3 bases and J dropped 1; count of bases not matched to a gene: 11. The CDR3 DNA follows: TGCGCCAGCAGCTCTAGACAGGGGGGAAGGGGTTCCTACAATGAGCAGTTCTTC. Translation gives CASSSRQGGRGSYNEQFF.

This chain joins TRBV5-1 and TRBJ2-5; D is perhaps TRBD1 or TRBD2 (5 bases each). The CDR3 runs to 14 residues. V lost 4 bases to trimming and J lost 3 bases, with 13 bases between them. CDR1 is SGHRS and CDR2 is YFSETQ in the germline V gene. CDR3 DNA sequence: TGCGCCAGCAGCCCGGGACCCACAGAAGAGACCCAGTACTTC. Amino acid sequence: CASSPGPTEETQYF.

The table lists this clone with a count of one. CDR3 sequence reads: CASSMALAGQETQYF. DNA for the CDR3: TGTGCCAGTAGTATGGCGCTAGCGGGGCAAGAGACCCAGTACTTC. The gene calls are TRBV19 and TRBJ2-5; 9 positions agree with TRBD2. Germline assignment: CDR1 LNHDA and CDR2 SQIVND (reference sequence). This CDR3 is 15 amino acids long. Losses at the gene ends were 3 bases for V and 2 bases for J; bases not matched to a gene: 4.

This rearrangement joins TRBV18 to TRBJ2-2; 9 nucleotides match TRBD2. The CDR3 length is 16 residues. The junction had 3 bases not matched to a gene; V was cut back by 3 bases and J by 1 base. CDR1 is KGHSH, CDR2 LQKENI, per germline. This CDR3 reads CASSPKAGGNTGELFF. CDR3 DNA sequence: TGTGCCAGCTCACCTAAAGCGGGAGGGAACACCGGGGAGCTGTTTTTT.

This clone was counted once. CDR3 in amino acids: CASRSGTGHNEQFF. Written as DNA, the CDR3 is TGTGCCAGCAGGTCGGGGACAGGGCACAATGAGCAGTTCTTC. V is TRBV7-7 and J is TRBJ2-1, with TRBD1 matching over 9 bases. There are 14 residues in the CDR3. Germline loops: CDR1 SSHAT, CDR2 FNYEAQ (reference sequence). The V gene end was trimmed by 6 bases and the J gene end by 5 bases; junction bases not matched to a gene: 5.

This clone has only one observation. The chain joins TRBV11-3 to TRBJ2-1, with TRBD2 matching over 8 bases. The V gene's germline CDR1 is SGHNT and CDR2 YENEEA. Trimming at V came to 8 bases and at J to 7 bases, leaving 13 bases not matched to a gene. The CDR3 has 15 amino acids. CDR3 sequence (DNA): TGTGCCAGCCGGAGAGCGGGAGCCCCCCTAAATGAGCAGTTCTTC. This codes for CASRRAGAPLNEQFF.

V and J are TRBV10-3 and TRBJ2-5; D might be TRBD2 (5 bases). The V end lost 3 bases, the J end lost 5 bases, and 7 bases lay between the germline ends. Germline V gene sequence: CDR1 ENHRY, CDR2 SYGVKD. This CDR3 spans 12 amino acids. CDR3 sequence (DNA): TGTGCCATCAGTGACGGCGGGGAGACCCAGTACTTC. Protein product: CAISDGGETQYF.

This clone was observed once. The V and J genes are TRBV18 and TRBJ1-6; 7 bases map to TRBD1. Germline values: CDR1 KGHSH, CDR2 LQKENI. V dropped 6 bases and J dropped 8; count of bases not matched to a gene: 7. The CDR3 runs to 14 residues. In nucleotides, the CDR3 is TGTGCCAGCTCTCCGACAGGGAGGGATTCACCCCTCCACTTT. Its translation: CASSPTGRDSPLHF.

The chain is built from TRBV9 and TRBJ2-3; 8 bases line up with TRBD2. Unmatched junction bases numbered 10, after V lost 3 bases and J lost 1 base. From germline, CDR1 is SGDLS and CDR2 YYNGEE. The CDR3 totals 17 residues. The DNA of the CDR3 is TGTGCCAGCAGCGCCGAAAATCGACTAGCGCGCACAGATACGCAGTATTTT. Its translation: CASSAENRLARTDTQYF.

With respect to this clone: In the same sample, other DNA sequences code for this CDR3. The chain employs TRBV11-3 and TRBJ2-1; D remains ambiguous. The CDR3 totals 12 residues. Germline V gene sequence: CDR1 SGHNT, CDR2 YENEEA. The germline V and J ends were trimmed by 3 bases and 5 bases, with 5 bases remaining between them. CDR3: CASSLVHNEQFF. The CDR3 region has the DNA TGTGCCAGCAGCTTGGTACACAATGAGCAGTTCTTC.

The chain employs TRBV4-2 and TRBJ1-4; 8 bases align to TRBD1. The V gene end was trimmed by 2 bases and the J gene end by 8 bases; junction bases not matched to a gene: 7. CDR3 length: 15 amino acids. The V gene's germline CDR1 is LGHNA and CDR2 YNFKEQ. The CDR3 DNA sequence: TGTGCCAGCAGCCAACGAACGACAGGGGTCGAAAAACTGTTTTTT. This gives the protein CASSQRTTGVEKLFF.

The rearrangement uses TRBV5-1 and TRBJ2-7, with 13 bases identical to TRBD2. The V gene end was trimmed by 0 bases and the J gene end by 6 bases; junction bases not matched to a gene: 12. Germline V gives CDR1 SGHRS, CDR2 YFSETQ. The CDR3 runs to 18 residues. The CDR3 loop reads CASSLVAAVTSGGFEQYF. CDR3 coding DNA: TGCGCCAGCAGCTTGGTGGCTGCAGTGACTAGCGGGGGGTTCGAGCAGTACTTC. The variable domain in full, completed from reference TRBV5-1 and TRBJ2-7, reads KAGVTQTPRYLIKTRGQQVTLSCSPISGHRSVSWYQQTPGQGLQFLFEYFSETQRNKGNFPGRFSGRQFSNSRSEMNVSTLELGDSALYLCASSLVAAVTSGGFEQYFGPGTRLTVT.

The chain carries TRBV11-2 and TRBJ1-4; D remains ambiguous. V lost 1 base and J lost 7, with 7 bases in between. Per germline, CDR1 SGHAT and CDR2 FQNNGV. The CDR3 loop spans 13 amino acids. CDR3 nucleotides: TGTGCCAGCAGCTTAGTCTCGGGTGAAAAACTGTTTTTT. Residues: CASSLVSGEKLFF. The full variable domain, in which reference TRBV11-2 and TRBJ1-4 provide the parts outside the CDR3, is EAGVAQSPRYKIIEKRQSVAFWCNPISGHATLYWYQQILGQGPKLLIQFQNNGVVDDSQLPKDRFSAERLKGVDSTLKIQPAKLEDSAVYLCASSLVSGEKLFFGSGTQLSVL.

The chain combines TRBV11-2 with TRBJ1-4; no firm D call. The CDR3 runs to 14 residues. The germline gives CDR1 SGHAT, CDR2 FQNNGV. The V end was cut by 2 bases, the J end by 8 bases, with 12 bases between. CDR3 protein: CASSLIREGEKLFF. The CDR3 DNA sequence: TGTGCCAGCAGCTTAATTAGGGAAGGAGAAAAACTGTTTTTT.

V gene TRBV30 combines with J gene TRBJ2-1; 7 bases are shared with TRBD2. Germline V gene lookup returns CDR1 GTSNPN and CDR2 SVGIG (reference sequence). CDR3 length: 12 residues. The trim removed 0 bases at V and 9 bases at J, leaving 2 bases unmatched. CDR3 nucleotides: TGTGCCTGGAGTGTTATAGCGGGTGAGCAGTTCTTC. Its protein is CAWSVIAGEQFF.

CDR3 amino acids: CASSEGPSTDTQYF. CDR3 coding DNA: TGTGCCAGCTCAGAGGGACCTAGCACAGATACGCAGTATTTT. The rearrangement uses TRBV18 and TRBJ2-3, with D perhaps given as TRBD1 or TRBD2 (5 bases each). Trimming stripped 5 bases from V and 0 bases from J, with 9 bases between. In germline, CDR1 is KGHSH, CDR2 LQKENI. The CDR3 is 14 amino acids.

The chain links TRBV5-1 to TRBJ2-1; 8 nucleotides line up with TRBD1. V shed 3 bases and J 3 bases; nucleotides not matched to a gene: 5. The length of the CDR3 is 15 residues. The germline CDR1 and CDR2 sequences are SGHRS and YFSETQ. The CDR3 region has the DNA TGCGCCAGCAGCTCGACAGGGGTCGGCTACAATGAGCAGTTCTTC. Translating it yields CASSSTGVGYNEQFF.

This clone came up a few times. The rearrangement joins TRBV11-2 to TRBJ2-7, with TRBD2 identical over 12 bases. This CDR3 has 16 residues. The ends lost 5 bases at V and 4 bases at J; junction bases unmatched: 9. Germline V gene data show CDR1 as SGHAT and CDR2 as FQNNGV. The CDR3 bases are TGTGCCAGCAGCCCTCCGACTAGCGGGAGTTTATACGAGCAGTACTTC. Translated, it gives CASSPPTSGSLYEQYF.

V gene TRBV24-1 combines with J gene TRBJ1-5; D possibly corresponds to TRBD1 (5 bases). The CDR3 length is 14 residues. Germline V gives CDR1 KGHDR, CDR2 SFDVKD. Trimming removed 9 bases from V and 3 bases from J, with 14 bases in between. The CDR3 reads CATSGAGDNQPQHF. DNA of the CDR3: TGTGCCACCTCAGGAGCGGGGGACAATCAGCCCCAGCATTTT.

Only a few counts were recorded for this clone. The V gene is TRBV11-2, the J gene TRBJ2-5, with 11 bases matching TRBD2. CDR1 is SGHAT, CDR2 FQNNGV, per germline. V was pared by 0 bases and J by 5 bases, with 5 bases of the junction left unmatched. CDR3 length equals 16 residues. CDR3 region: CASSLDPSGRTETQYF. The CDR3, as DNA: TGTGCCAGCAGCTTAGACCCTAGCGGGAGGACGGAGACCCAGTACTTC.

The rearrangement links TRBV5-1 to TRBJ1-6; TRBD1 matches at 7 bases. The germline CDR1 and CDR2 sequences are SGHRS and YFSETQ. The CDR3 extends over 16 amino acids. Trimming removed 0 bases from V and 5 bases from J; junction bases left unmatched: 5. CDR3 bases: TGCGCCAGCAGCTTGGGTCCAGGGGGGGATAATTCACCCCTCCACTTT. Translating gives CASSLGPGGDNSPLHF.

The chain couples TRBV5-4 to TRBJ2-2, with D possibly TRBD1 on 5 matching bases. Germline CDR1 SGHNT, CDR2 YYREEE (reference sequence). Between the trimmed V and J ends, which lost 0 bases and 0 bases, there was a span of 9 bases. The CDR3 covers 16 residues. The CDR3, as DNA: TGTGCCAGCAGCTTGGGAAGGGGAACGAACACCGGGGAGCTGTTTTTT. Protein product: CASSLGRGTNTGELFF.

The chain combines TRBV20-1 with TRBJ2-1, with D perhaps TRBD2 (5 bases). The CDR3 is 11 residues long. Looked up from germline, CDR1 is DFQATT and CDR2 is SNEGSKA (reference sequence). With 5 bases removed from V and 10 bases from J, the gap between germline ends came to 12 bases. The CDR3: CSAWTFLEQFF. CDR3 DNA sequence: TGCAGTGCTTGGACTTTTTTAGAGCAGTTCTTC.

The rearrangement links TRBV5-1 to TRBJ2-2, with D unresolved. Germline lookup yields CDR1 SGHRS and CDR2 YFSETQ. The CDR3 is 14 amino acids. Trimming took 6 bases from V and 4 from J, leaving 13 bases between them. CDR3 loop: CASTLIISTGELFF. The CDR3, as DNA: TGCGCCAGCACCCTAATTATAAGCACCGGGGAGCTGTTTTTT.

The gene calls are TRBV30 and TRBJ1-5, with a weak D call TRBD1 (6 bases). Trimming cost V 5 bases and J 1 base, with 9 bases left between them. There are 13 residues in the CDR3. The germline V gene has CDR1 GTSNPN and CDR2 SVGIG (reference sequence). CDR3 bases: TGTGCCTGGGAGGGGGGAAGCAATCAGCCCCAGCATTTT. Amino acid sequence: CAWEGGSNQPQHF. Based on the CDR3 plus reference TRBV30 and TRBJ1-5, the full variable domain is SQTIHQWPATLVQPVGSPLSLECTVEGTSNPNLYWYRQAAGRGLQLLFYSVGIGQISSEVPQNLSASRPQDRQFILSSKKLLLSDSGFYLCAWEGGSNQPQHFGDGTRLSIL.

The chain joins TRBV19 to TRBJ2-3; D might be TRBD1 or TRBD2, each matching 5 bases. Germline-derived CDR1 and CDR2 are LNHDA and SQIVND (reference sequence). CDR3 length: 14 amino acids. Trimming cost V 3 bases and J 0 bases, with 7 bases left between them. The CDR3 is CASSIRESTDTQYF. CDR3 nucleotides: TGTGCCAGTAGTATCAGGGAGAGCACAGATACGCAGTATTTT.

This sequence joins TRBV7-2 and TRBJ1-3; no reliable D call. Germline V CDR1 and CDR2: SGHTA, FQGNSA. The CDR3 sequence is 18 residues long. Trimming removed 2 bases at V and 0 bases at J, with 17 bases between. The CDR3 loop reads CASSLFPAMRSSGNTIYF. As DNA, the CDR3 is TGTGCCAGCAGCTTATTCCCCGCGATGAGGAGCTCTGGAAACACCATATATTTT.